This TCR beta chain originates from a study of T cells in Graves' hyperthyroidism and ophthalmopathy. Regions amplified from RNA transcripts were the TCR beta CDR3 regions. When the TCR CDR3 underwent first-round RT-PCR, the HTBI primer set was used. TCRdb reanalysed the multiplex PCR reads using MiXCR and keeps one entry per CDR3 protein. The sample records about 840,000 distinct CDR3 sequences, roughly 40% being singletons. The CDR3 sequence is 15 residues long. The V end lost 6 bases, the J end lost 2 bases, and 17 bases lay between the germline ends. From germline, CDR1 is MNHEY and CDR2 SVGAGI. The sequence came from a man in his late teens or twenties with Graves' hyperthyroidism. Sequenced input: blood. V usage is TRBV6-5 and J usage is TRBJ2-7; possibly TRBD2 for D (5 bases). The CDR3 region has the DNA TGTGCCAGCAGCTCCACTAGTATGTCGACCTACGAGCAGTACTTC. It encodes CASSSTSMSTYEQYF.